The present TCR beta chain was sequenced within a study of CD8 T cells in Susac syndrome. Random hexamers were used to reverse transcribe the RNA input (about 0.5 to 1 ug). TCRdb re-called the immunoSEQ multiplex PCR reads with MiXCR, one entry per CDR3 protein. The data hold under 350,000 distinct CDR3 sequences, with 90% to 95% observed a single time. Germline assignment: CDR1 MNHEY and CDR2 SVGEGT. Trimming removed 9 bases from V and 4 bases from J, with 21 bases in between. The CDR3 covers 15 residues. The T cells that were sequenced for TCR beta were CD8+ and CD4+ cells from blood. TEMRA cells underwent FACS enrichment and CD8+ and CD4+ T cells underwent negative isolation.

The sequenced sample was CD4+ T cells from PBMCs. The chain joins TRBV6-2 or TRBV6-3 to TRBJ2-5; D unresolved. The receptor comes from a human donor with multiple sclerosis. The CDR3 protein is CASKTGWGPGETQYF. In DNA, the CDR3 is TGTGCCAGTAAGACGGGTTGGGGTCCCGGAGAGACCCAGTACTTC.